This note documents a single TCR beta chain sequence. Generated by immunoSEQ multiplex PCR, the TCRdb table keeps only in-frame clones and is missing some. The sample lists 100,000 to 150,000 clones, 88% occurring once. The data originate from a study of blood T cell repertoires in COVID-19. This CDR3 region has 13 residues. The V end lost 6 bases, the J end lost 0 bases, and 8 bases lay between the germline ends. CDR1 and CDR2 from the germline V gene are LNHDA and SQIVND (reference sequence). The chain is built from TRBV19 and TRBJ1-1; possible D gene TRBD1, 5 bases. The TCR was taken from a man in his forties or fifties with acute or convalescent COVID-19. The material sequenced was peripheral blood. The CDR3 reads CASSDRLNTEAFF. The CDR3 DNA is TGTGCCAGTAGCGACAGATTGAACACTGAAGCTTTCTTT. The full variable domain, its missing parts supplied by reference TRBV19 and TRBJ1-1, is DGGITQSPKYLFRKEGQNVTLSCEQNLNHDAMYWYRQDPGQGLRLIYYSQIVNDFQKGDIAEGYSVSREKKESFPLTVTSAQKNPTAFYLCASSDRLNTEAFFGQGTRLTVV.